The sequence of this T cell receptor beta chain was determined in a study of OX40 agonist ivuxolimab in advanced cancers. About the study: Cohort: around 86% men, mean age around 55, aged about 20 to 90.

Autoimmune disease history or systemic immunosuppression disqualified patients. Turning to this clone: Its specificity is unknown.

Data came from immunoSEQ multiplex PCR; TCRdb stores just in-frame clones and leaves some out. The table shows some 41,000 clones, with about 89% occurring only once. This CDR3 is 17 amino acids long. V shed 1 base and J 2 bases; nucleotides not matched to a gene: 9. Per germline, CDR1 LGHNA and CDR2 YSLEER. Whole-study results and caveats: In general, CD8+ T cells held more expanded clones than CD4+ did, on average.

V and J are TRBV4-3 and TRBJ2-7; TRBD1 matches at 9 bases. The origin of this receptor is an adult with an advanced solid tumor such as melanoma, head and neck, liver or kidney cancer. The input for sequencing was CD4+ or CD8+ T cells sorted from blood, taken in a trial of the OX40 agonist ivuxolimab. CDR3 coding DNA: TGCGCCAGCAGCCAAGTCCCCGGGACAGGGTCGGCCTACGAGCAGTACTTC. It specifies CASSQVPGTGSAYEQYF.